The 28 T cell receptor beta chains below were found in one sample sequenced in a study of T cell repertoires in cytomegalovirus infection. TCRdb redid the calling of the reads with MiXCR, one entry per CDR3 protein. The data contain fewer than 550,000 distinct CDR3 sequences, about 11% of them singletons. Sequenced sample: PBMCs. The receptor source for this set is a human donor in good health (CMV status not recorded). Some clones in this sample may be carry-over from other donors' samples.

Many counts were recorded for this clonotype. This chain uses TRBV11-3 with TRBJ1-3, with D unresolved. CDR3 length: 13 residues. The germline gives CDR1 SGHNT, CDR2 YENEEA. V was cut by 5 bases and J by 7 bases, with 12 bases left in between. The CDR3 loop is CASSLNAGNTIYF. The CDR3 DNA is TGTGCCAGCAGCCTCAATGCGGGGAACACCATATATTTT.

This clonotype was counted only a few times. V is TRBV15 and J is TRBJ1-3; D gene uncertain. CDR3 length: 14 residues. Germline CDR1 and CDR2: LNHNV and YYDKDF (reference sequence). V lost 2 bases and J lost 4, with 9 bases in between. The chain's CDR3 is CATSRTHIGNTIYF. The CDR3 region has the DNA TGTGCCACCAGCAGAACCCATATCGGAAACACCATATATTTT.

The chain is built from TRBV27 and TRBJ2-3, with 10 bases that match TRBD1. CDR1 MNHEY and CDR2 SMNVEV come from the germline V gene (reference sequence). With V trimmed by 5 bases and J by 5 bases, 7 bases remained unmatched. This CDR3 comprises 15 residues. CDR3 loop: CASSPRDRGIDTQYF. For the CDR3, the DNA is TGTGCCAGCAGTCCCCGGGACAGGGGAATAGATACGCAGTATTTT.

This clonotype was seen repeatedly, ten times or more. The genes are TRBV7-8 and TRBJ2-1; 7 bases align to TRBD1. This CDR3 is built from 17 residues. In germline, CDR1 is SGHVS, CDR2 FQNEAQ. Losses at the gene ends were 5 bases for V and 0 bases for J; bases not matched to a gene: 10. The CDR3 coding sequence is TGTGCCAGCAGCCCCGGCGAAGGGGGCTTCTCCTACAATGAGCAGTTCTTC. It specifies CASSPGEGGFSYNEQFF.

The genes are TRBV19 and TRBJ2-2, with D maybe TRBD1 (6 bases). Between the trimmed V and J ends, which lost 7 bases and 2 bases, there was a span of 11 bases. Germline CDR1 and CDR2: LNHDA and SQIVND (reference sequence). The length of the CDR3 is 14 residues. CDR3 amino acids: CASKQGLNTGELFF. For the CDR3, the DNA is TGTGCCAGTAAGCAGGGGCTAAACACCGGGGAGCTGTTTTTT.

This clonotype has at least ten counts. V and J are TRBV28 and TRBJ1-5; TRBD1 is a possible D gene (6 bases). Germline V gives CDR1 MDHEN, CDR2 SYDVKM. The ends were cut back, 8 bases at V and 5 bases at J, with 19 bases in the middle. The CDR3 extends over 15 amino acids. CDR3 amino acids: CASYSPRGGHQPQHF. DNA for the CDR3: TGTGCCAGCTATTCCCCACGCGGGGGCCATCAGCCCCAGCATTTT.

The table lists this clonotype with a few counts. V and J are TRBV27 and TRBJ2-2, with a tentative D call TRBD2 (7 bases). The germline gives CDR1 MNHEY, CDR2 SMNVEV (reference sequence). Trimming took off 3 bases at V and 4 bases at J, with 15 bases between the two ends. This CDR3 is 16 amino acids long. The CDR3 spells CASSFRGGRVTGELFF. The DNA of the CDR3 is TGTGCCAGCAGTTTTAGGGGGGGGCGAGTCACCGGGGAGCTGTTTTTT.

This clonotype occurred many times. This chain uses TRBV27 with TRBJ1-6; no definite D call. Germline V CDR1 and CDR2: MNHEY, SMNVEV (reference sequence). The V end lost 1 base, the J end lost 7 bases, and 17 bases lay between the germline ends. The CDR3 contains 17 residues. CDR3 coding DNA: TGTGCCAGCAGTTTATTCCTGGGCCACAGTGGAAATTCACCCCTCCACTTT. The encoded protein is CASSLFLGHSGNSPLHF.

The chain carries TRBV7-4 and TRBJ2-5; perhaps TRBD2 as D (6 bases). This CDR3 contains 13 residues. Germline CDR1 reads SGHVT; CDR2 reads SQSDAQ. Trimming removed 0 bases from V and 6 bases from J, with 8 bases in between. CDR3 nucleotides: TGTGCCAGCAGCTTAGCGACTAGGAAGACCCAGTACTTC. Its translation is CASSLATRKTQYF.

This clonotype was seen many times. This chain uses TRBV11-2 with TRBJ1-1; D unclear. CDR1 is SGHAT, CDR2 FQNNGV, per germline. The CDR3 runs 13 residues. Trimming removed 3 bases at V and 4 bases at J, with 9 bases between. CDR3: CASSFKSGTEAFF. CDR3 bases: TGTGCCAGCAGCTTTAAAAGTGGCACTGAAGCTTTCTTT.

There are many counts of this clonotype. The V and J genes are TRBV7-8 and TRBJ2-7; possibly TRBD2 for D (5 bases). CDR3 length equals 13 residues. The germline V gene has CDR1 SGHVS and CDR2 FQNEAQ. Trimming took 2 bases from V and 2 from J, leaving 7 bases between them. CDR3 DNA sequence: TGTGCCAGCAGCTTACAGACTACCTACGAGCAGTACTTC. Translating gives CASSLQTTYEQYF.

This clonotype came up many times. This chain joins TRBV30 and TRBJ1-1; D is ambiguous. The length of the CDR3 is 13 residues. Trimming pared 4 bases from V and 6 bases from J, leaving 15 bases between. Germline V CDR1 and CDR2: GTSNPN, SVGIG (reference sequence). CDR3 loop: CAWTDDVVAEAFF. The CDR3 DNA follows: TGTGCCTGGACGGACGACGTGGTCGCTGAAGCTTTCTTT.

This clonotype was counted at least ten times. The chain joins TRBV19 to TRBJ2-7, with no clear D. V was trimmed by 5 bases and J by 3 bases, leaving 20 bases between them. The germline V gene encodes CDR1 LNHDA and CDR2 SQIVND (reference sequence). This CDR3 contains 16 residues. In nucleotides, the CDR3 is TGTGCCAGTAGTCCCGAATTTGCTGGGGTAGTCTACGAGCAGTACTTC. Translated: CASSPEFAGVVYEQYF.

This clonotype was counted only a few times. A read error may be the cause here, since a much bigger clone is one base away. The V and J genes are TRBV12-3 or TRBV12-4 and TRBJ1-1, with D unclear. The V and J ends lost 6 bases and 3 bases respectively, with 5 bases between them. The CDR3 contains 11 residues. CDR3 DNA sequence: TGTGCCAGCAGGGTTCACACTGAAGCTTTCTTT. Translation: CASRVHTEAFF.

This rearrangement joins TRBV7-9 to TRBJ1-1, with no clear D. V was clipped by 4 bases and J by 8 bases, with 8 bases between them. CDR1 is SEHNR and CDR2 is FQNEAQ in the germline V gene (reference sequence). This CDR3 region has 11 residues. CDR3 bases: TGTGCCAGCAGCTACACAACCGAAGCTTTCTTT. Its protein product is CASSYTTEAFF.

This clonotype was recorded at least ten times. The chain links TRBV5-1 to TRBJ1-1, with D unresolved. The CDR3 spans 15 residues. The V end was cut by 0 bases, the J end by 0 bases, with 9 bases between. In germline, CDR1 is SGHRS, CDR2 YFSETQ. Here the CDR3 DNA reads TGCGCCAGCAGCTTGGAAAGTTTCGTGAACACTGAAGCTTTCTTT. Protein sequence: CASSLESFVNTEAFF.

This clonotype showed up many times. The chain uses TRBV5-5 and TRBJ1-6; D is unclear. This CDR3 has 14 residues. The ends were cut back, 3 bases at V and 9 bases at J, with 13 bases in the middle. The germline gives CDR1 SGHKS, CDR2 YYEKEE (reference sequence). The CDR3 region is CASSSDPSGSPLHF. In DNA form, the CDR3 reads TGTGCCAGCAGCTCGGACCCATCGGGTTCACCCCTCCACTTT.

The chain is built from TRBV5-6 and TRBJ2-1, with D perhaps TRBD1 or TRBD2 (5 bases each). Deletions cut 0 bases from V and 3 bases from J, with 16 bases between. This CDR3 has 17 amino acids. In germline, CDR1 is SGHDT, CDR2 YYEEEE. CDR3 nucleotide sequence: TGTGCCAGCAGCTTGGTTGGCCAGGGAGTAATCTACAATGAGCAGTTCTTC. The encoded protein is CASSLVGQGVIYNEQFF.

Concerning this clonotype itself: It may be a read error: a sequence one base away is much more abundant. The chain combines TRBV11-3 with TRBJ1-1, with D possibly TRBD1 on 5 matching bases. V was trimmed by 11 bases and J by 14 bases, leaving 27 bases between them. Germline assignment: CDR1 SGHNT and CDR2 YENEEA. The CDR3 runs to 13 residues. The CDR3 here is CAPTPPLGPPVFF. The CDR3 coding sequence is TGTGCCCCCACCCCACCACTGGGGCCCCCAGTCTTCTTT.

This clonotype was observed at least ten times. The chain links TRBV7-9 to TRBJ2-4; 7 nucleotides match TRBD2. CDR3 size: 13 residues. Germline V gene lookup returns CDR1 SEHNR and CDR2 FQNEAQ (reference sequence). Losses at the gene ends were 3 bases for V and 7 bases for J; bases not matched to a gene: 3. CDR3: CASSLGGDNIQYF. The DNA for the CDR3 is TGTGCCAGCAGCTTGGGGGGGGATAACATTCAGTACTTC.

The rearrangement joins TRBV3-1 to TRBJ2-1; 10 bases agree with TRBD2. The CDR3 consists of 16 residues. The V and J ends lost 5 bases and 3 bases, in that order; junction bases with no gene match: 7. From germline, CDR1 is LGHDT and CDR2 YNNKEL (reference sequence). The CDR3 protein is CASSSSGRPLYNEQFF. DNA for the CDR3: TGTGCCAGCAGCAGTAGCGGGAGGCCCCTCTACAATGAGCAGTTCTTC.

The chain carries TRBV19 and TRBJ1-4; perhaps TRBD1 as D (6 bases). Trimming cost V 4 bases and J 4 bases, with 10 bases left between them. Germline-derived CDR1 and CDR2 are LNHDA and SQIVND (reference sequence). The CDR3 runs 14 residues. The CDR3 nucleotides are TGTGCCAGTAGTACCACAGGGAATAATGAAAAACTGTTTTTT. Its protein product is CASSTTGNNEKLFF.

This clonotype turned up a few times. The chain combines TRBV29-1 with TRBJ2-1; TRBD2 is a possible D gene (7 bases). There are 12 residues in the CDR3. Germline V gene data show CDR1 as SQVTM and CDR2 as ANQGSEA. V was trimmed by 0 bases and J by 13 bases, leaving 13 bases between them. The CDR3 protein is CSVEDGGPGQFF. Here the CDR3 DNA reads TGCAGCGTTGAAGACGGGGGGCCGGGTCAGTTCTTC.

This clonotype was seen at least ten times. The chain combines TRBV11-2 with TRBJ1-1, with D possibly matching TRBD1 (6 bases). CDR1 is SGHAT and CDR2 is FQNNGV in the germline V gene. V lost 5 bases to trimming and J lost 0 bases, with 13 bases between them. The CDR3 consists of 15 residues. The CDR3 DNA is TGTGCCAGCAGCCCTCCAAGGGGGGTGAACACTGAAGCTTTCTTT. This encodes CASSPPRGVNTEAFF.

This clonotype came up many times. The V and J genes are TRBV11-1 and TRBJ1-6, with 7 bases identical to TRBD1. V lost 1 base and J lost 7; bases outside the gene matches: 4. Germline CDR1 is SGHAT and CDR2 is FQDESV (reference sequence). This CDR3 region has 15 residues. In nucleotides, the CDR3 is TGTGCCAGCAGCTTAGAGGGGGCGCCGAATTCACCCCTCCACTTT. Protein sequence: CASSLEGAPNSPLHF. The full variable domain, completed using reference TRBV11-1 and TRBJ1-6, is EAEVAQSPRYKITEKSQAVAFWCDPISGHATLYWYRQILGQGPELLVQFQDESVVDDSQLPKDRFSAERLKGVDSTLKIQPAELGDSAMYLCASSLEGAPNSPLHFGNGTRLTVT.

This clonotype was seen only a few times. The CDR3 coding sequence is TGTGCCAGCAGCTCCGGACGGACAGATCAGCCCCAGCATTTT. Its translation: CASSSGRTDQPQHF. This chain joins TRBV7-9 and TRBJ1-5; possible D gene TRBD1, 6 bases. V lost 4 bases, J lost 5 bases, and 12 bases lay in between. Per the germline V gene, CDR1 is SEHNR and CDR2 is FQNEAQ (reference sequence). This CDR3 is built from 14 residues.

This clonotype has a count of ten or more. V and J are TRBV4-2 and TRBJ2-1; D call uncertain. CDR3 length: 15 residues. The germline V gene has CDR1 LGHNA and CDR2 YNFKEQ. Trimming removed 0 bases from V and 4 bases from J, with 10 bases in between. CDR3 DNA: TGTGCCAGCAGCCAAGAGGTAGATACTTACAATGAGCAGTTCTTC. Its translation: CASSQEVDTYNEQFF.

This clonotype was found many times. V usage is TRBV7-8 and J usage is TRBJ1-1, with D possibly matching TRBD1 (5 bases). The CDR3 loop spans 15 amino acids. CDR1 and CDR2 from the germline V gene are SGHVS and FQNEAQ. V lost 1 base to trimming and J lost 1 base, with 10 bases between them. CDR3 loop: CASSLVLGENTEAFF. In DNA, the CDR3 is TGTGCCAGCAGCTTAGTTTTGGGGGAGAACACTGAAGCTTTCTTT. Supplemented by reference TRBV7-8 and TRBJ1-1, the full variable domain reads GAGVSQSPRYKVAKRGQDVALRCDPISGHVSLFWYQQALGQGPEFLTYFQNEAQLDKSGLPSDRFFAERPEGSVSTLKIQRTQQEDSAVYLCASSLVLGENTEAFFGQGTRLTVV.